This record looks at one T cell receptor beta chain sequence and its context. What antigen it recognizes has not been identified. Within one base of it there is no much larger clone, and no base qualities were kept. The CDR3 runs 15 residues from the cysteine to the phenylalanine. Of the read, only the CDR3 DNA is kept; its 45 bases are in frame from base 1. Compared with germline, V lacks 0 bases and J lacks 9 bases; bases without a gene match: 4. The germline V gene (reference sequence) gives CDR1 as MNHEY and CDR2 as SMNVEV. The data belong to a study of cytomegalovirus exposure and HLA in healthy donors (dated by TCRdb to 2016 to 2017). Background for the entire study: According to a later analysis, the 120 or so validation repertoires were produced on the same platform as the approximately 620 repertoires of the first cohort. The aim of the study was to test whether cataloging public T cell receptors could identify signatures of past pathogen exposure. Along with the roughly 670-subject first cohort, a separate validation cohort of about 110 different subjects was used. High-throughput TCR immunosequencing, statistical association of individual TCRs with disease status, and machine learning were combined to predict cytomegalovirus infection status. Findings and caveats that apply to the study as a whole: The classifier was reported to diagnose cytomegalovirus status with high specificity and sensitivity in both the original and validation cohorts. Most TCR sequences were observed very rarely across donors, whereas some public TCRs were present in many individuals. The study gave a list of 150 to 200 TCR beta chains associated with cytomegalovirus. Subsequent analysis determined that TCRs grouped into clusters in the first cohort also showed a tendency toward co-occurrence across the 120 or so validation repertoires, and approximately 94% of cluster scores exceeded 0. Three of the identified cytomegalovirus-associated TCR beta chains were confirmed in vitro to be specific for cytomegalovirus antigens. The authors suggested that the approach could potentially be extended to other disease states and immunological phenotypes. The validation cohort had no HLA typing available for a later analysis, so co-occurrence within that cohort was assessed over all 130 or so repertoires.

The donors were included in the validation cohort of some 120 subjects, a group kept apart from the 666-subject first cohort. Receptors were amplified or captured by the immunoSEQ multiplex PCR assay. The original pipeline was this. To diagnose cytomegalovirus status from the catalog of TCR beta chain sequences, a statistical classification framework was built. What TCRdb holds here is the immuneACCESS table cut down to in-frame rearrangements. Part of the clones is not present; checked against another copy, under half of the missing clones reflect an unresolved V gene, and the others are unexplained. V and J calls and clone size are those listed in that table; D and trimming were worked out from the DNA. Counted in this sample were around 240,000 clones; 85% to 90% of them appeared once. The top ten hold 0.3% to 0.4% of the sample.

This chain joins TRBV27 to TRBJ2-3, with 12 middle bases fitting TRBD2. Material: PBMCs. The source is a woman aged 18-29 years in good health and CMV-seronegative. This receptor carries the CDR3 CASSLSMTSGGTQYF. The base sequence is TGTGCCAGCAGTTTATCGATGACTAGCGGGGGAACGCAGTATTTT.